The 17 T cell receptor beta chains below were found in one sample sequenced in a study of T cells after yellow fever vaccination. Each CDR3 protein is one row after TCRdb ran MiXCR on the 5' RACE reads. The data hold some 390,000 distinct CDR3 sequences, with under 20% observed a single time. Sequencing was performed on PBMCs, taken before the yellow fever booster vaccination. The receptors were sampled from a man younger than 35 who received the YFV17D yellow fever vaccine.

This clonotype was seen more than once but under ten times. The V and J genes are TRBV6-2 or TRBV6-3 and TRBJ2-2, with D perhaps TRBD1 or TRBD2 (5 bases each). The CDR3 has 17 amino acids. The ends were cut back, 0 bases at V and 3 bases at J, with 14 bases in the middle. Germline CDR1 and CDR2: MNHEY and SVGEGT. The DNA of the CDR3 is TGTGCCAGCAGTTACTCGCTGTTGGGACGAGACACCGGGGAGCTGTTTTTT. As protein: CASSYSLLGRDTGELFF.

V gene TRBV12-3 or TRBV12-4 combines with J gene TRBJ2-3; D gene unclear. The CDR3 has 15 amino acids. Trimming shortened V by 7 bases and J by 1 base, and 15 bases separated the two germline ends. For the CDR3, the DNA is TGTGCCAGCACCCCACTGAACACCCGCACAGATACGCAGTATTTT. Translation gives CASTPLNTRTDTQYF.

This clonotype was counted between two and nine times. The chain employs TRBV12-3 or TRBV12-4 and TRBJ2-5; D is possibly TRBD1 (5 bases). V lost 6 bases, J lost 0 bases, and 20 bases lay in between. This CDR3 is built from 17 residues. The CDR3 sequence: CASSPPSNGADQETQYF. The CDR3 DNA follows: TGTGCCAGCAGCCCCCCCTCTAATGGGGCGGACCAAGAGACCCAGTACTTC.

Many counts were recorded for this clonotype. This chain links TRBV20-1 with TRBJ2-7; 11 bases line up with TRBD1. The CDR3 contains 14 residues. Germline V gene lookup returns CDR1 DFQATT and CDR2 SNEGSKA (reference sequence). With V trimmed by 6 bases and J by 4 bases, 8 bases remained unmatched. The CDR3, as DNA: TGCAGTGCCCCCCGGGGACAGGGGGGTTACGAGCAGTACGTC. It encodes CSAPRGQGGYEQYV.

The chain is built from TRBV20-1 and TRBJ2-7; 13 bases agree with TRBD2. CDR3 length equals 13 residues. Germline loops: CDR1 DFQATT, CDR2 SNEGSKA (reference sequence). J was trimmed by 6 bases and V by 5 bases; bases with no gene match: 4. CDR3 bases: TGCAGTGCTGCTGGACTAGCGGGGGTCGAGCAGTACGTC. This gives the protein CSAAGLAGVEQYV.

This clonotype was detected only a few times. The J gene is TRBJ1-1, the V gene TRBV5-5; 8 nucleotides agree with TRBD1. Germline CDR1 and CDR2: SGHKS and YYEKEE (reference sequence). This CDR3 has 15 amino acids. Trimming at V came to 2 bases and at J to 3 bases, leaving 6 bases not matched to a gene. The CDR3 DNA follows: TGTGCCAGCAGCTTTCACGGACAGGGAGACACTGAAGCTTTCTTT. Translated: CASSFHGQGDTEAFF.

The V gene is TRBV6-6, the J gene TRBJ2-7, with a tentative D call TRBD1 (6 bases). This CDR3 comprises 14 residues. V lost 8 bases and J lost 1, with 15 bases in between. In germline, CDR1 is MNHNY, CDR2 SVGAGI (reference sequence). The CDR3 loop reads CASHRDTGSYEQYV. The CDR3 DNA follows: TGTGCCAGCCACAGGGATACAGGGTCCTACGAGCAGTACGTC.

This clonotype was seen a handful of times. The CDR3 sequence: CASSPRPSGTEAFF. The CDR3 DNA reads TGTGCCAGCAGCCCTCGGCCGAGCGGCACTGAAGCTTTCTTT. V is TRBV6-2 or TRBV6-3 and J is TRBJ1-1; no clear D gene. With 6 bases removed from V and 4 bases from J, the gap between germline ends came to 15 bases. Germline V CDR1 and CDR2: MNHEY, SVGEGT. The CDR3 extends over 14 amino acids.

The gene calls are TRBV5-6 and TRBJ1-2; D possibly corresponds to TRBD1 (5 bases). Looked up from germline, CDR1 is SGHDT and CDR2 is YYEEEE. This CDR3 region has 14 residues. Trimming removed 6 bases at V and 4 bases at J, with 16 bases between. This CDR3 reads CASTGGASPYGYTF. CDR3 DNA: TGTGCCAGCACTGGAGGGGCCTCACCCTATGGCTACACCTTC.

The chain has TRBV7-9 and TRBJ2-7; D might be TRBD2 (5 bases). The V end lost 4 bases, the J end lost 3 bases, and 13 bases lay between the germline ends. Germline values: CDR1 SEHNR, CDR2 FQNEAQ (reference sequence). The CDR3 is made up of 14 amino acids. CDR3 nucleotides: TGTGCCAGCAGCTCATCGGAGGCCTACTACGAGCAGTACGTC. Residues: CASSSSEAYYEQYV.

This clonotype occurred a few times. The chain recombines TRBV12-3 or TRBV12-4 with TRBJ2-7; TRBD2 matches at 9 bases. The V and J ends lost 6 bases and 3 bases, in that order; junction bases with no gene match: 3. The CDR3 contains 13 residues. Here the CDR3 reads CASSAGGIYEQYV. The CDR3 DNA is TGTGCCAGCAGCGCGGGAGGGATCTACGAGCAGTACGTC.

The V gene is TRBV23-1, the J gene TRBJ2-7, with D maybe TRBD2 (6 bases). TRBV23-1 is classed as an ORF, of uncertain function. The ends were cut back, 7 bases at V and 3 bases at J, with 16 bases in the middle. This CDR3 comprises 14 residues. CDR3 protein: CASKSAGLGYEQYV. The CDR3 DNA reads as TGCGCCAGCAAGTCGGCGGGGTTGGGCTACGAGCAGTACGTC.

This clonotype was seen only once. This chain joins TRBV7-9 and TRBJ2-2, with D perhaps given as TRBD1 or TRBD2 (5 bases each). The germline CDR1 and CDR2 sequences are SEHNR and FQNEAQ (reference sequence). The CDR3 has 15 residues. V was pared by 5 bases and J by 0 bases, with 10 bases between. The CDR3 loop reads CASSIRGPNTGELFF. The DNA of the CDR3 is TGTGCCAGCAGCATACGGGGACCGAACACCGGGGAGCTGTTTTTT.

The table lists this clonotype with a few counts. The chain is built from TRBV5-1 and TRBJ2-2; 8 nucleotides align to TRBD1. Unmatched junction bases numbered 5, after V lost 4 bases and J lost 0 bases. This CDR3 spans 16 amino acids. CDR1 SGHRS and CDR2 YFSETQ come from the germline V gene. This chain's CDR3 is CASSATGDANTGELFF. The DNA for the CDR3 is TGCGCCAGCAGCGCGACAGGGGATGCGAACACCGGGGAGCTGTTTTTT.

A few counts support this clonotype. The chain carries TRBV6-6 and TRBJ1-2; tentatively, D is TRBD1 (5 bases). Germline assignment: CDR1 MNHNY and CDR2 SVGAGI (reference sequence). The germline V and J ends were trimmed by 5 bases and 3 bases, with 13 bases remaining between them. The length of the CDR3 is 14 residues. CDR3 nucleotide sequence: TGTGCCAGCAGTAAGGACATGGGCCACTATGGCTACACCTTC. It is translated as CASSKDMGHYGYTF.

This clonotype was detected only a few times. This sequence joins TRBV20-1 and TRBJ2-7, with TRBD1 matching 8 bases. The CDR3 has 13 residues. Per germline, CDR1 DFQATT and CDR2 SNEGSKA (reference sequence). After removal of 6 bases from V and 3 bases from J, the junction contained 7 bases not matched to a gene. DNA for the CDR3: TGCAGTGCCGGACAGGGACTTGGCTACGAGCAGTACTTC. It encodes CSAGQGLGYEQYF.

V is TRBV19 and J is TRBJ2-7, with a possible D match to TRBD1 (6 bases). The CDR3 consists of 13 residues. Trimming removed 5 bases at V and 3 bases at J, with 11 bases between. CDR1 is LNHDA and CDR2 is SQIVND in the germline V gene (reference sequence). This CDR3 reads CASSPGQYYEQYF. The CDR3 DNA reads TGTGCCAGTAGTCCGGGACAATACTACGAGCAGTACTTC.